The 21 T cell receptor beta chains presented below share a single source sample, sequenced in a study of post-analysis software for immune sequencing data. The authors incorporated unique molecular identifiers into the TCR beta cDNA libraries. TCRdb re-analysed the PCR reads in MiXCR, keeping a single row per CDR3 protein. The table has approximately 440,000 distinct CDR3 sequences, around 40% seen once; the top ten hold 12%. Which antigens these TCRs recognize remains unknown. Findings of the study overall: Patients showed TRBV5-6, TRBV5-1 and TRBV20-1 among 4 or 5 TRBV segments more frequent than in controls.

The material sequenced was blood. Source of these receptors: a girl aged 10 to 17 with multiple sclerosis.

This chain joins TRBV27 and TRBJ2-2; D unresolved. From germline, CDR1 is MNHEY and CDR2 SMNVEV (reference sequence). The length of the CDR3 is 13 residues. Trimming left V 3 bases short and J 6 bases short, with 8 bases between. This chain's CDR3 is CASSFVSSGELFF. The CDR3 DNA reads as TGTGCCAGCAGTTTCGTCTCCTCCGGGGAGCTGTTTTTT.

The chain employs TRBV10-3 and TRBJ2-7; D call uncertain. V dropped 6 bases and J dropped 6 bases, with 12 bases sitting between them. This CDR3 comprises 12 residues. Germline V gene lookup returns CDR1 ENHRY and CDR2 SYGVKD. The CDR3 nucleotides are TGTGCCATCAGATCCAGCTCGGGCGAGCAGTACTTC. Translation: CAIRSSSGEQYF.

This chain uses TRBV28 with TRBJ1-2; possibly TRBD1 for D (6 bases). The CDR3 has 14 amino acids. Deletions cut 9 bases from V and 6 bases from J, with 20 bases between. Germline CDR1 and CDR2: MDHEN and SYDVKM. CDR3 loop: CASFSGWGRNGYTF. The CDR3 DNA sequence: TGTGCCAGTTTTTCTGGTTGGGGGCGGAATGGCTACACCTTC.

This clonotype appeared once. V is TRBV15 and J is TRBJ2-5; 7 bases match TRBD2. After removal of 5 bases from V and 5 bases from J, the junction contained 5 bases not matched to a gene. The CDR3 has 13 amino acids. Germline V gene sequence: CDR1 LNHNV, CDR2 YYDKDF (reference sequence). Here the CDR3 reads CATSGRGGETQYF. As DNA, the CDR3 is TGTGCCACCAGCGGGAGGGGAGGGGAGACCCAGTACTTC.

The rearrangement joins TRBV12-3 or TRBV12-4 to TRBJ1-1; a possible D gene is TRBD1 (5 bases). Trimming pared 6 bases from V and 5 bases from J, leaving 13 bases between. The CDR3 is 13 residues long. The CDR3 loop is CASRGEGWTEAFF. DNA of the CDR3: TGTGCCAGCAGGGGGGAGGGATGGACTGAAGCTTTCTTT.

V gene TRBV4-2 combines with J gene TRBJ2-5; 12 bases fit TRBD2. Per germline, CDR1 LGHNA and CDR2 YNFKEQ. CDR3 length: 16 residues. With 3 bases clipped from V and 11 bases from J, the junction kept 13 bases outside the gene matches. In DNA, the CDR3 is TGTGCCAGCAGCCAGGACCTAGCGGGAGGGCCCTATGAGCAGTACTTC. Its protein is CASSQDLAGGPYEQYF.

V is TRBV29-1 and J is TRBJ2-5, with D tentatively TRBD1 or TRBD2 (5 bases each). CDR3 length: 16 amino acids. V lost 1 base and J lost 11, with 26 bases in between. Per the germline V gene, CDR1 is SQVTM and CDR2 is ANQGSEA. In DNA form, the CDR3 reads TGCAGCGTTGAAGGGGGGTTTGGGGACGGCTACAATGAGCAGTACTTC. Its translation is CSVEGGFGDGYNEQYF. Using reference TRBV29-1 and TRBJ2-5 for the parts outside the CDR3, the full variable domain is SAVISQKPSRDICQRGTSLTIQCQVDSQVTMMFWYRQQPGQSLTLIATANQGSEATYESGFVIDKFPISRPNLTFSTLTVSNMSPEDSSIYLCSVEGGFGDGYNEQYFGPGTRLLVL.

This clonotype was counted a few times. In nucleotides, the CDR3 is TGCAGTACAAGGAGGGCGGATTCTGAGCAGTACTTC. Residues: CSTRRADSEQYF. This chain joins TRBV20-1 and TRBJ2-7; possibly TRBD2 for D (6 bases). This CDR3 has 12 residues. V was cut by 8 bases and J by 7 bases, with 18 bases left in between. Germline loops: CDR1 DFQATT, CDR2 SNEGSKA (reference sequence).

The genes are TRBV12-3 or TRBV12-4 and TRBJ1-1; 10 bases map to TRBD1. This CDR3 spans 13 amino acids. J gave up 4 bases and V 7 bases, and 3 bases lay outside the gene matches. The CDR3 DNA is TGTGCCAGCACTTGGACAGGGGGCACTGAAGCTTTCTTT. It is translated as CASTWTGGTEAFF.

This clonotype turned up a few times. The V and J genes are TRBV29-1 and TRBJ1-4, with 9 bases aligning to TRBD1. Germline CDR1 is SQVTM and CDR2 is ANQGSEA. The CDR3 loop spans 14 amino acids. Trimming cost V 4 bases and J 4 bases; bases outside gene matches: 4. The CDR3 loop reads CSVAMTGGNEKLFF. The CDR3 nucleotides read TGCAGCGTTGCGATGACAGGGGGTAATGAAAAACTGTTTTTT. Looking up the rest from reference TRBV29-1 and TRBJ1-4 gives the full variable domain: SAVISQKPSRDICQRGTSLTIQCQVDSQVTMMFWYRQQPGQSLTLIATANQGSEATYESGFVIDKFPISRPNLTFSTLTVSNMSPEDSSIYLCSVAMTGGNEKLFFGSGTQLSVL.

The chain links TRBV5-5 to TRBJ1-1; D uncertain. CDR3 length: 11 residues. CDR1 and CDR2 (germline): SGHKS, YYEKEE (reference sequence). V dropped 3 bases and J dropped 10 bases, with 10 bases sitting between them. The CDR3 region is CASSSMEVAFF. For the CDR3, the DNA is TGTGCCAGCAGCTCGATGGAGGTAGCTTTCTTT.

CDR3 DNA: TGTGCCAGCAGGACCCTGGGCTGGGACACTGAAGCTTTCTTT. Translating gives CASRTLGWDTEAFF. The chain has TRBV6-2 or TRBV6-3 and TRBJ1-1; D is uncertain. This CDR3 comprises 14 residues. Looked up from germline, CDR1 is MNHEY and CDR2 is SVGEGT. V lost 6 bases and J lost 3, with 14 bases in between.

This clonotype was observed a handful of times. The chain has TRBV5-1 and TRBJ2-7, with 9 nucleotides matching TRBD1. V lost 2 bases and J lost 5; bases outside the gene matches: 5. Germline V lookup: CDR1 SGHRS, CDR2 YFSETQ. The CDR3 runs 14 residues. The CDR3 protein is CASSFSGTGNEQYF. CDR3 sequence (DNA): TGCGCCAGCAGCTTCTCCGGGACAGGGAACGAGCAGTACTTC. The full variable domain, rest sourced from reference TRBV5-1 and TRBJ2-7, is KAGVTQTPRYLIKTRGQQVTLSCSPISGHRSVSWYQQTPGQGLQFLFEYFSETQRNKGNFPGRFSGRQFSNSRSEMNVSTLELGDSALYLCASSFSGTGNEQYFGPGTRLTVT.

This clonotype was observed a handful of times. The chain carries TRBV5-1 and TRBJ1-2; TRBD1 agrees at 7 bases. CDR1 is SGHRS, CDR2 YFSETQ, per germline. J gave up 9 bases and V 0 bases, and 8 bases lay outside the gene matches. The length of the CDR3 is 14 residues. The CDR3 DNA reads TGCGCCAGCAGCTTGGGCCAGGGGGGAGGAAGCTACACCTTC. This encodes CASSLGQGGGSYTF.

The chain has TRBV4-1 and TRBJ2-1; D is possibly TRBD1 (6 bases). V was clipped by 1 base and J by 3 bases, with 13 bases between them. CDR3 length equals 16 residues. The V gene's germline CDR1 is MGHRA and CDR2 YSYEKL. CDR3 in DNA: TGCGCCAGCAGCCAAGTGGCGACAGGAGTCTACAATGAGCAGTTCTTC. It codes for CASSQVATGVYNEQFF.

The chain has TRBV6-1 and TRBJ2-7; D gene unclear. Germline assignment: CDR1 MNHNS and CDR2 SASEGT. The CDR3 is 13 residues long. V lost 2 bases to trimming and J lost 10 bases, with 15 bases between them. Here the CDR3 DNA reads TGTGCCAGCAGTGAACCCGATATAGGGTATCAGTACTTC. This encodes CASSEPDIGYQYF.

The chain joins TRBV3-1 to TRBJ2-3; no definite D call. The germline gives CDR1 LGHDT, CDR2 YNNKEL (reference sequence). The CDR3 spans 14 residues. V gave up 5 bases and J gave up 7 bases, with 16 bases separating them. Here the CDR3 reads CASSAGGTGYTQYF. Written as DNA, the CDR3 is TGTGCCAGCAGCGCAGGTGGAACCGGTTATACGCAGTATTTT.

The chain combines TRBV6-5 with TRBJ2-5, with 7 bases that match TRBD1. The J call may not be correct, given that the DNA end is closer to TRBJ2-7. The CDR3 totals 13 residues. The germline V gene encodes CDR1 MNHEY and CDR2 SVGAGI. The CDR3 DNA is TGTGCCAGCAGCCGGGACAGAACCTACGAGCAGTACTTC. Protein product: CASSRDRTYEQYF.

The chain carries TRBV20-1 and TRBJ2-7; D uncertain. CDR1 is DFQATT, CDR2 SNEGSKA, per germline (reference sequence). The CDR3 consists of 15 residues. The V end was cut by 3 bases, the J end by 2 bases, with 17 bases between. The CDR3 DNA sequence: TGCAGTGCTAGTCATCTTCAAGCAGGACCCTACGAGCAGTACTTC. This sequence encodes CSASHLQAGPYEQYF.

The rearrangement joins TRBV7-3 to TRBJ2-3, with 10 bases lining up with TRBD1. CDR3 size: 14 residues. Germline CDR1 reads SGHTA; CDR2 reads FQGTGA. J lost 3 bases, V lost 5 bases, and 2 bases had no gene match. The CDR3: CASSTDRGTDTQYF. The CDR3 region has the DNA TGTGCCAGCAGCACGGACAGGGGGACAGATACGCAGTATTTT.

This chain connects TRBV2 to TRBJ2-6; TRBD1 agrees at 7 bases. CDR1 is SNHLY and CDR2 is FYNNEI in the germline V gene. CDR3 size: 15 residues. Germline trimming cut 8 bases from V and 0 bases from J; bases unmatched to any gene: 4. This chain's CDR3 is CASRDSNSGANVLTF. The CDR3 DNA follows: TGTGCCAGCCGGGACAGTAACTCTGGGGCCAACGTCCTGACTTTC.